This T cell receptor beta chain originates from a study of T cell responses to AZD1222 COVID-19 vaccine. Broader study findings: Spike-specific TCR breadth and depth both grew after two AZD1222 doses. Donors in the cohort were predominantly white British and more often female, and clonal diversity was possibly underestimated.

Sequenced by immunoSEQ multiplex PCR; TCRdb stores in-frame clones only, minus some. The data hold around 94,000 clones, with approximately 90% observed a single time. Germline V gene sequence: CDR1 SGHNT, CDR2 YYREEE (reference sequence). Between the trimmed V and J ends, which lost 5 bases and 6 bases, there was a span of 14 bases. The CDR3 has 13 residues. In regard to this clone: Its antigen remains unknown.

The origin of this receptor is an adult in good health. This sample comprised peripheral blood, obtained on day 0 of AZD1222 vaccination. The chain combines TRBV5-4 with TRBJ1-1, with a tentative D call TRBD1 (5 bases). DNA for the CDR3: TGTGCCAGCAGGTCGGACAATACGGCTGAAGCTTTCTTT. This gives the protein CASRSDNTAEAFF.